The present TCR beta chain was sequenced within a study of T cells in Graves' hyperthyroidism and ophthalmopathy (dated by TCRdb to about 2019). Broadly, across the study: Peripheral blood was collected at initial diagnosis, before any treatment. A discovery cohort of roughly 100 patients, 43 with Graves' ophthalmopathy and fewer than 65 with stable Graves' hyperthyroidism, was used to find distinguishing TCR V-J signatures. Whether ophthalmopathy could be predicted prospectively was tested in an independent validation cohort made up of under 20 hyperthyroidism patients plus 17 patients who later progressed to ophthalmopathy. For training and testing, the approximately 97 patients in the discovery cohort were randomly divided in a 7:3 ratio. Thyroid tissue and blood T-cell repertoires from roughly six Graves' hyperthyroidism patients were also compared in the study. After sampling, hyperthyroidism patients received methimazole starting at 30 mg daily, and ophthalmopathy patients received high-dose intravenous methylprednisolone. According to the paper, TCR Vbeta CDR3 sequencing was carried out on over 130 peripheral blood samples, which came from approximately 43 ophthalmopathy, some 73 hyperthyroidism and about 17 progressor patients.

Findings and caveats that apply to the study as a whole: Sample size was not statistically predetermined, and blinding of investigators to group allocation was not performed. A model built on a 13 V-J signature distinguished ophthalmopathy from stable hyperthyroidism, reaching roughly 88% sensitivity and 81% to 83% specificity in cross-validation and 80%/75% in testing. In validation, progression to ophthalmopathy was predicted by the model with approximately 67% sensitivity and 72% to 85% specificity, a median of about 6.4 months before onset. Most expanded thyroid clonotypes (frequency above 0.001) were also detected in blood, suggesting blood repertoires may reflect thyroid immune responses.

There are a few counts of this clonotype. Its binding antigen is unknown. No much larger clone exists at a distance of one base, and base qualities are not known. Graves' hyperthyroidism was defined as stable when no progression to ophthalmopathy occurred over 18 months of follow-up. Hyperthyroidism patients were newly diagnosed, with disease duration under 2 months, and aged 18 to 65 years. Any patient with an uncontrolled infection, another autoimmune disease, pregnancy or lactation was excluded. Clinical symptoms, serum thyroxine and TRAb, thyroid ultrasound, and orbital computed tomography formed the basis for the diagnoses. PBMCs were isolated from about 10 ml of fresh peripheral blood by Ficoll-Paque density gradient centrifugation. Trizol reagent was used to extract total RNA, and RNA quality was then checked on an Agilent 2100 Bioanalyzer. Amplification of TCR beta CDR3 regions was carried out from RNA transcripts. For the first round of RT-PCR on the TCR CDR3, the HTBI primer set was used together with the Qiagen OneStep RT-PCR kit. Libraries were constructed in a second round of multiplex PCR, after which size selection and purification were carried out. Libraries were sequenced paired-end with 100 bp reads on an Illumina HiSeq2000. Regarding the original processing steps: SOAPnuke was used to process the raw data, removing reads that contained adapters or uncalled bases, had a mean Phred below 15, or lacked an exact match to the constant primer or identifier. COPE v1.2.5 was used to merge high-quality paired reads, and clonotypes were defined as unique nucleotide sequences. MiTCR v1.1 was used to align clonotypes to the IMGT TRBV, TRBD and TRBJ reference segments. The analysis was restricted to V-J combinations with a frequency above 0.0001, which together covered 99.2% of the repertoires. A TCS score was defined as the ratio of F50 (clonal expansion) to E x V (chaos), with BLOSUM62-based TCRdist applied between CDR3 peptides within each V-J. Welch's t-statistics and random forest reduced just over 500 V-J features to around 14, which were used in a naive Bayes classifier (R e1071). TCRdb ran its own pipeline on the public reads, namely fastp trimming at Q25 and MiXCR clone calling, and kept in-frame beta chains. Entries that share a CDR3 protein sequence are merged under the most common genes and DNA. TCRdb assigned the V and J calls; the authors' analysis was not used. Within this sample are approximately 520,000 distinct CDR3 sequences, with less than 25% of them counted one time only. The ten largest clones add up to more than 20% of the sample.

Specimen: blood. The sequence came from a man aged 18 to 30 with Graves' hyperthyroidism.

The nucleotides are TGTGCCAGCAGCTTGGCCGGGACAGGGTCCAATTCACCCCTCCACTTT. It specifies CASSLAGTGSNSPLHF. The chain links TRBV5-6 with TRBJ1-6, with 9 bases matching TRBD1. Including cysteine and phenylalanine, the CDR3 has 16 amino acids. Here the CDR3 DNA is all that survives: 48 bases in frame from base 1. V lost 0 bases and J lost 7 bases, and the count of bases not matched to a germline gene is 5. Reading the germline V gene gives CDR1 SGHDT and CDR2 YYEEEE.